A selection of T cell receptor beta chains follows, all from one sample in a study of OX40 agonist ivuxolimab in advanced cancers. Produced via immunoSEQ multiplex PCR; TCRdb's table is partial and in-frame only. Of tens of thousands of clones in the sample, roughly 90% are singletons; the top ten hold around 19%. Sequenced here: CD4+ or CD8+ T cells sorted from blood, sampled in a trial of the OX40 agonist ivuxolimab. The receptors here all came from an adult with an advanced solid tumor such as melanoma, head and neck, liver or kidney cancer. Both conserved end residues are part of each CDR3. D genes are given only for firm matches. Only part of the rows carry a size: once, few, many, or a class if the clone is expanded.

clone size	V gene	D gene	J gene	CDR3 DNA	CDR3 protein
-	TRBV5-1	-	TRBJ2-7	TGCGCCAGCAGCCCTAAGGTGGGGGAGGACTACGAGCAGTACTTC	CASSPKVGEDYEQYF
-	TRBV7-9	-	TRBJ1-2	TGTGCCAGCAGCTCCTCCAGGGGTCCTAAAGGAACTAACTATGGCTACACCTTC	CASSSSRGPKGTNYGYTF
medium-sized	TRBV7-3	TRBD1	TRBJ2-7	TGTGCCAGCAGCTCGGGGACAGGGCCATCCTACGAGCAGTACTTC	CASSSGTGPSYEQYF
-	TRBV27	-	TRBJ2-1	TGTGCCAGCAGTTTATCACATTACAATGAGCAGTTCTTC	CASSLSHYNEQFF
-	TRBV15	-	TRBJ1-4	TGTGCCACCAGCAGGGACAGTCTTTGGGAAAAACTGTTTTTT	CATSRDSLWEKLFF
-	TRBV19	-	TRBJ1-5	TGTGCCAGTAGTATGACCCCTAATCAGCCCCAGCATTTT	CASSMTPNQPQHF
-	TRBV6-5	-	TRBJ1-2	TGTGCCAGCAGTTACTCGGTGGGGCCGGGGTATGGCTACACCTTC	CASSYSVGPGYGYTF
-	TRBV5-8	-	TRBJ2-7	TGTGCCAGCAGCCTGATCCAGTACCGCTCCGAGCAGTACTTC	CASSLIQYRSEQYF
-	TRBV7-9	-	TRBJ2-7	TGTGCCAGCAGCCCGGGGTCGTCAGGAAAGTACGAGCAGTACTTC	CASSPGSSGKYEQYF
-	TRBV7-9	TRBD1	TRBJ2-7	TGTGCCAGCAGCTTGGGACAGGGACCCTCCTACGAGCAGTACTTC	CASSLGQGPSYEQYF
-	TRBV27	-	TRBJ2-1	TGTGCCAGCACCAGGATTTCACCAAACACGGGCAATGAGCAGTTCTTC	CASTRISPNTGNEQFF
-	TRBV4-1	-	TRBJ2-7	TGCGCCAGCAGCCATCCGGGGGTCGAGCAGTACTTC	CASSHPGVEQYF
-	TRBV6-5	-	TRBJ1-2	TGTGCCAGCAGACGGGAATATGGCTACACCTTC	CASRREYGYTF
-	TRBV13	-	TRBJ1-6	TGTGCCAGCAGCAGTGTGGCAGGAGGTATGTCTGATTCACCCCTCCACTTT	CASSSVAGGMSDSPLHF
once	TRBV7-2	-	TRBJ1-5	TGTGCCAGCAGCTTAGCACAGGGAAATCAGCCCCAGCATTTT	CASSLAQGNQPQHF
once	TRBV12-5	-	TRBJ2-1	TGTGCTAGTGGTTTGAATATTGGTGAGCAGTTCTTC	CASGLNIGEQFF
-	TRBV7-6	-	TRBJ1-1	TGTGCCAGCAGCTTAGTGGCCGACATGAACACTGAAGCTTTCTTT	CASSLVADMNTEAFF
once	TRBV5-6	-	TRBJ1-1	TGTGCCAGCAGCTTGGTTCAGCACACTGAAGCTTTCTTT	CASSLVQHTEAFF
-	TRBV19	TRBD2	TRBJ2-5	TGTGCCAGTAGTATTGGGGTGTCGACTAGCGGGTACCAAGAGACCCAGTACTTC	CASSIGVSTSGYQETQYF
-	TRBV6-1	-	TRBJ1-5	TGTGCCAGCAGTGTTCACAGGGACCCTAGCAATCAGCCCCAGCATTTT	CASSVHRDPSNQPQHF
-	TRBV4-1	-	TRBJ2-7	TGCGCCAGCAGCCAGGTTGACAGCTACGAGCAGTACTTC	CASSQVDSYEQYF
-	TRBV6-5	-	TRBJ1-2	TGTGCCAGCAGTTTCGCAGGGGACTATGGCTACACCTTC	CASSFAGDYGYTF
-	TRBV27	TRBD1	TRBJ1-1	TGTGCCAGCAGCTTAGGGGGCGGGAACACTGAAGCTTTCTTT	CASSLGGGNTEAFF
-	TRBV27	-	TRBJ1-1	TGTGCCAGTGCGTGGGGGGCGGGCACTGAAGCTTTCTTT	CASAWGAGTEAFF
-	TRBV2	TRBD1	TRBJ2-2	TGTGCCAGAACCAGGGGGCGTGAGGACACCGGGGAGCTGTTTTTT	CARTRGREDTGELFF
-	TRBV5-1	TRBD1	TRBJ2-7	TGCGCCAGCAGCTTCGGACAGGCGAGCTACGAGCAGTACTTC	CASSFGQASYEQYF
-	TRBV4-1	TRBD1	TRBJ2-7	TGCGCCAGCAGCCAATTTACAGGGGACGAGCAGTACTTC	CASSQFTGDEQYF
-	TRBV29-1	TRBD1	TRBJ2-7	TGCAGCGCGCGGACAGGTAGGACCTACGAGCAGTACTTC	CSARTGRTYEQYF
-	TRBV4-1	TRBD2	TRBJ2-7	TGCGCCAGCAGCCAATCTAGCGGGGCCCTATGGGAGCAGTACTTC	CASSQSSGALWEQYF
-	TRBV7-9	TRBD1	TRBJ1-1	TGTGCCAGCAGCTTACCGACAGGGGGCTACACTGAAGCTTTCTTT	CASSLPTGGYTEAFF
-	TRBV30	-	TRBJ1-1	TGTGCCTGGATCAGGAACACTGAAGCTTTCTTT	CAWIRNTEAFF
-	TRBV9	-	TRBJ1-6	TGTGCCAGCAGCGTAGAGCTGGGGAATTCACCCCTCCACTTT	CASSVELGNSPLHF
-	TRBV2	TRBD2	TRBJ2-1	TGTGCCAGCAGGGGACTAAGCGACAATGAGCAGTTCTTC	CASRGLSDNEQFF
-	TRBV6-1	TRBD2	TRBJ2-3	TGTGCCAGCAGTGAACGGTCCCCAGGGAGGGGAGATACGCAGTATTTT	CASSERSPGRGDTQYF
-	TRBV2	-	TRBJ1-1	TGTGCCAGCAGTGAAAGTCTTGAGGCTTTCTTT	CASSESLEAFF
-	TRBV6-5	-	TRBJ1-6	TGTGCCAGCAGTTACTCGGGGGGGTTTAATTCACCCCTCCACTTT	CASSYSGGFNSPLHF
-	TRBV4-1	TRBD2	TRBJ2-7	TGCGCCAGCAGCCAAGGGACTAGCGGGGCTTACGAGCAGTACTTC	CASSQGTSGAYEQYF
-	TRBV19	-	TRBJ2-1	TGTGCCAGTAGTATTCCCCACCTGACAGAATACAATGAGCAGTTCTTC	CASSIPHLTEYNEQFF
-	TRBV13	-	TRBJ1-2	TGTGCCAGCAGCTTGACAGAGAATAGCCGAAGACGGGATGGCTACACCTTC	CASSLTENSRRRDGYTF
-	TRBV2	TRBD2	TRBJ2-5	TGTGCCAGCACCGGAAGACTAGCGGGGGGGCTCAATGAAGAGACCCAGTACTTC	CASTGRLAGGLNEETQYF
-	TRBV9	-	TRBJ1-4	TGTGCCAGCAGCGGGCAGGACAGTAAACTGTTTTTT	CASSGQDSKLFF
-	TRBV15	-	TRBJ1-5	TGTGCCACCAGCAGAGCAGAGGGTACGGGCAATCAGCCCCAGCATTTT	CATSRAEGTGNQPQHF
-	TRBV7-9	-	TRBJ2-5	TGTGCCAGCAGCTTAGTCCGGGGACAAGAGACCCAGTACTTC	CASSLVRGQETQYF
-	TRBV5-5	TRBD1	TRBJ2-3	TGTGCCAGCAGCTTGCTGGAGACAGGGATGTGGCCAGATACGCAGTATTTT	CASSLLETGMWPDTQYF
-	TRBV6-5	-	TRBJ2-7	TGTGCCAGCAGTTGGGGGTTCGGGGTTTACGAGCAGTACTTC	CASSWGFGVYEQYF
once	TRBV27	-	TRBJ2-1	TGTGCCAGCAGTTTTGAGGCACCCTACAATGAGCAGTTCTTC	CASSFEAPYNEQFF
once	TRBV9	-	TRBJ1-1	TGTGCCAGCAGCGTTGGGAGTAACACTGAAGCTTTCTTT	CASSVGSNTEAFF
-	TRBV6-4	TRBD1	TRBJ2-1	TGTGCCAGCAGTAGAAGACAGGGGGTGACCTACAATGAGCAGTTCTTC	CASSRRQGVTYNEQFF
-	TRBV2	-	TRBJ1-3	TGTGCCAGACACACCTCTGGAAACACCATATATTTT	CARHTSGNTIYF
-	TRBV21-1	-	TRBJ1-5	TGTGCCAGCAGCAAAATGGACAGGGGGTTTAGTCAGCCCCAGCATTTT	CASSKMDRGFSQPQHF
-	TRBV6-1	TRBD1	TRBJ2-7	TGTGCCAGCAGGGCTGGGACAGGGCCCTACGAGCAGTACTTC	CASRAGTGPYEQYF
-	TRBV7-2	-	TRBJ1-2	TGTGCCAGCAGCCTAGAAGGGGCGCTTTATGGCTACACCTTC	CASSLEGALYGYTF
-	TRBV4-2	TRBD2	TRBJ2-3	TGTGCCAGCAGCCACCCCAGCGGGGGGGGAACAGATACGCAGTATTTT	CASSHPSGGGTDTQYF
-	TRBV7-9	-	TRBJ2-7	TGTGCCAGCAGCTTGCCGGGCTCCTACGAGCAGTACTTC	CASSLPGSYEQYF
-	TRBV5-4	-	TRBJ1-4	TGTGCCAGCAACCACCGTGACACAACTAATGAAAAACTGTTTTTT	CASNHRDTTNEKLFF
-	TRBV6-5	TRBD1	TRBJ1-2	TGTGCCAGCAGTTACTCCCGACAGGGGTTCCCGGAAGGCTACACCTTC	CASSYSRQGFPEGYTF
-	TRBV10-2	-	TRBJ2-7	TGCGCCAGCAGTGAGTTATACGAGCAGTACTTC	CASSELYEQYF
-	TRBV20-1	-	TRBJ2-1	TGCAGTGCTTCGCTGGTCAATGAGCAGTTCTTC	CSASLVNEQFF